These 14 T cell receptor beta chains share one sample of origin, sequenced in a study of OX40 agonist ivuxolimab in advanced cancers. Repertoires were generated with immunoSEQ multiplex PCR, while TCRdb's copy carries only in-frame clones and drops some. In the table there are roughly 60,000 clones, around nine tenths of which are singletons. The sample in question was CD4+ or CD8+ T cells sorted from blood, obtained in a trial of the OX40 agonist ivuxolimab. These receptors were collected from an adult with an advanced solid tumor such as melanoma, head and neck, liver or kidney cancer.

This chain uses TRBV29-1 with TRBJ1-1, with D hard to call. Trimming took 4 bases from V and 1 from J, leaving 4 bases between them. This CDR3 is 11 amino acids long. Looked up from germline, CDR1 is SQVTM and CDR2 is ANQGSEA. CDR3 region: CSVGQNTEAFF. The CDR3 region has the DNA TGCAGCGTTGGACAGAACACTGAAGCTTTCTTT.

The V call is TRBV28, the J call TRBJ2-7; D ambiguous. This CDR3 has 13 residues. Germline V lookup: CDR1 MDHEN, CDR2 SYDVKM. V shed 6 bases and J shed 4 bases, with 13 bases lying between them. CDR3 in amino acids: CASSKKLEYEQYF. CDR3 bases: TGTGCCAGCAGCAAAAAACTTGAGTACGAGCAGTACTTC.

The chain joins TRBV19 to TRBJ1-2, with 9 bases that match TRBD1. The CDR3 contains 14 residues. V trimming: 5 bases; J trimming: 3 bases; junction bases outside the gene matches: 4. Germline CDR1 and CDR2: LNHDA and SQIVND (reference sequence). CDR3 region: CASSLQGAYYGYTF. The CDR3 DNA sequence: TGTGCCAGTAGTCTACAGGGGGCTTACTATGGCTACACCTTC.

The rearrangement links TRBV28 to TRBJ2-2, with 11 bases fitting TRBD2. Germline loops: CDR1 MDHEN, CDR2 SYDVKM. This CDR3 comprises 17 residues. The J segment lost 7 bases and the V segment lost 5 bases, leaving 12 bases of the junction unmatched. Here the CDR3 DNA reads TGTGCCAGCAGTCTCTCTACTAGCGGGAGATGGGGCGGGGAGCTGTTTTTT. This gives the protein CASSLSTSGRWGGELFF.

For the CDR3, the DNA is TGTGCCAGTAGTATCCACGCCTACAATGAGCAGTTCTTC. Its protein is CASSIHAYNEQFF. V usage is TRBV19 and J usage is TRBJ2-1, with D uncertain. The CDR3 totals 13 residues. The V gene's germline CDR1 is LNHDA and CDR2 SQIVND (reference sequence). The V and J ends lost 3 bases and 2 bases respectively, with 5 bases between them.

This chain joins TRBV27 and TRBJ2-7, with a possible D match to TRBD1 (5 bases). The CDR3 is 12 amino acids. V shed 3 bases and J shed 7 bases, with 10 bases lying between them. Looked up from germline, CDR1 is MNHEY and CDR2 is SMNVEV (reference sequence). In DNA form, the CDR3 reads TGTGCCAGCAGTTTCCAGGGTGGAGAGCAGTACTTC. Its protein product is CASSFQGGEQYF.

V is TRBV19 and J is TRBJ2-7; no reliable D call. This CDR3 region has 14 residues. V dropped 4 bases and J dropped 1 base, with 11 bases sitting between them. The germline CDR1 and CDR2 sequences are LNHDA and SQIVND (reference sequence). The CDR3 DNA reads TGTGCCAGTAGTACAGGTTGGGGTTCCTACGAGCAGTACTTC. It codes for CASSTGWGSYEQYF.

CDR3 nucleotides: TGCAGCGTAGAACCTACAGGGGAGACAGATACGCAGTATTTT. This codes for CSVEPTGETDTQYF. The rearrangement joins TRBV29-1 to TRBJ2-3; TRBD1 matches at 7 bases. Germline-derived CDR1 and CDR2 are SQVTM and ANQGSEA. V was clipped by 6 bases and J by 3 bases; unmatched bases: 9. The CDR3 extends over 14 amino acids.

The chain is built from TRBV7-9 and TRBJ2-3; D call uncertain. The germline CDR1 and CDR2 sequences are SEHNR and FQNEAQ (reference sequence). The CDR3 loop spans 15 amino acids. The V end lost 1 base, the J end lost 0 bases, and 8 bases lay between the germline ends. The DNA of the CDR3 is TGTGCCAGCAGCTTAGGGGTTTTTAGCACAGATACGCAGTATTTT. Amino acid sequence: CASSLGVFSTDTQYF.

The V gene is TRBV29-1, the J gene TRBJ2-3, with a weak D call TRBD2 (6 bases). Germline CDR1 is SQVTM and CDR2 is ANQGSEA. The germline V and J ends were trimmed by 6 bases and 2 bases, with 12 bases remaining between them. The length of the CDR3 is 13 residues. In DNA, the CDR3 is TGCAGCGTGGCGGGACCCAACACAGATACGCAGTATTTT. Encoded protein: CSVAGPNTDTQYF.

This chain connects TRBV19 to TRBJ1-6, with a weak D call TRBD1 (6 bases). The CDR3 extends over 14 amino acids. The V gene's germline CDR1 is LNHDA and CDR2 SQIVND (reference sequence). V was cut by 5 bases and J by 9 bases, with 14 bases left in between. The CDR3 loop reads CASSSAGAPSPLHF. The DNA of the CDR3 is TGTGCCAGTAGTTCCGCAGGGGCACCTTCACCCCTCCACTTT.

This chain uses TRBV27 with TRBJ2-5; 11 nucleotides match TRBD2. J lost 5 bases, V lost 1 base, and 24 bases had no gene match. The CDR3 is 22 amino acids. CDR1 and CDR2 from the germline V gene are MNHEY and SMNVEV (reference sequence). In nucleotides, the CDR3 is TGTGCCAGCAGTTTATGGATGGTCGTACAGGTGGTAGCGGGAGGGCCTCGTGAGACCCAGTACTTC. Its translation: CASSLWMVVQVVAGGPRETQYF.

The chain couples TRBV19 to TRBJ2-1; D perhaps matches TRBD2 (5 bases). Germline values: CDR1 LNHDA, CDR2 SQIVND (reference sequence). This CDR3 has 13 amino acids. V lost 5 bases and J 5 bases, leaving 10 bases between the germline ends. The chain's CDR3 is CASSPGIHNEQFF. For the CDR3, the DNA is TGTGCCAGTAGTCCGGGGATCCACAATGAGCAGTTCTTC.

The CDR3 loop is CASSVARGGDRGLEQYF. CDR3 nucleotides: TGTGCCAGCAGCGTAGCCCGGGGAGGGGACAGGGGGTTAGAGCAGTACTTC. This chain links TRBV9 with TRBJ2-7; 11 nucleotides agree with TRBD1. V lost 0 bases to trimming and J lost 7 bases; unmatched junction nucleotides: 12. The CDR3 runs to 17 residues. Germline values: CDR1 SGDLS, CDR2 YYNGEE.